The 5 T cell receptor beta chains given below trace back to one sample, sequenced in a study of technical replicates of blood from a few donors. Some clones are missing from TCRdb's copy, which holds only in-frame ones; the method was immunoSEQ multiplex PCR. Here the sample spans fewer than 95,000 clones, over 90% being singletons. Source material: T cells isolated from PBMCs. The receptor set was obtained from a human donor in good health.

This sequence joins TRBV2 and TRBJ1-5; 7 bases line up with TRBD1. The CDR3 is 13 residues long. J was trimmed by 5 bases and V by 7 bases; bases with no gene match: 5. The germline gives CDR1 SNHLY, CDR2 FYNNEI. The CDR3 sequence is CASTQGGYQPQHF. As DNA, the CDR3 is TGTGCCAGCACCCAGGGGGGATATCAGCCCCAGCATTTT.

The rearrangement joins TRBV27 to TRBJ2-7; TRBD1 is a possible D gene (6 bases). The germline V gene encodes CDR1 MNHEY and CDR2 SMNVEV (reference sequence). Trimming took 5 bases from V and 2 from J, leaving 13 bases between them. This CDR3 has 14 residues. Written as DNA, the CDR3 is TGTGCCAGCAGTGCGACAGGTCAAACCTACGAGCAGTACTTC. It yields the protein CASSATGQTYEQYF.

This clone has a handful of counts. V usage is TRBV19 and J usage is TRBJ1-1; TRBD1 agrees at 7 bases. The germline V gene has CDR1 LNHDA and CDR2 SQIVND (reference sequence). After removal of 4 bases from V and 3 bases from J, the junction contained 2 bases not matched to a gene. This CDR3 is built from 13 residues. The CDR3 bases are TGTGCCAGTAGTAGACAGGGACACACTGAAGCTTTCTTT. This sequence encodes CASSRQGHTEAFF.

The CDR3 region has the DNA TGCGCCAGCAGCGGAGTACCGGGACAGGGGACAACCGAAGCTTTCTTT. Amino acids: CASSGVPGQGTTEAFF. The V gene is TRBV5-1, the J gene TRBJ1-1; 10 bases fit TRBD1. V gave up 4 bases and J gave up 8 bases; unmatched junction bases: 14. There are 16 residues in the CDR3. Germline loops: CDR1 SGHRS, CDR2 YFSETQ. The full variable domain, completed using reference TRBV5-1 and TRBJ1-1, is KAGVTQTPRYLIKTRGQQVTLSCSPISGHRSVSWYQQTPGQGLQFLFEYFSETQRNKGNFPGRFSGRQFSNSRSEMNVSTLELGDSALYLCASSGVPGQGTTEAFFGQGTRLTVV.

The chain joins TRBV11-2 to TRBJ1-6; D possibly corresponds to TRBD1 (5 bases). The V end was cut by 5 bases, the J end by 0 bases, with 17 bases between. There are 18 residues in the CDR3. Germline CDR1 and CDR2: SGHAT and FQNNGV. The CDR3 loop reads CASSPVSDRSSYNSPLHF. CDR3 sequence (DNA): TGTGCCAGCAGCCCGGTTTCAGACAGAAGCTCCTATAATTCACCCCTCCACTTT.